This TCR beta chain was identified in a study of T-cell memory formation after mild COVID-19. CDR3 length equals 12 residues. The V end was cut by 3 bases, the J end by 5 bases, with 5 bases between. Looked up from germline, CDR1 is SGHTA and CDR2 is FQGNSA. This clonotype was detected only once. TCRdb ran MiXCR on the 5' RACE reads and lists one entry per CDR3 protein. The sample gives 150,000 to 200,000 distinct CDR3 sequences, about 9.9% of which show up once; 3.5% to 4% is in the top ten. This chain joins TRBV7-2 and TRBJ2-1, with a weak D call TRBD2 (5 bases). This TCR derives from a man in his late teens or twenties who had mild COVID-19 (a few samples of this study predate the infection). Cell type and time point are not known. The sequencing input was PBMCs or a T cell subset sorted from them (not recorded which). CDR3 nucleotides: TGTGCCAGCAGCTTCGGGAACAATGAGCAGTTCTTC. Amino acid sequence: CASSFGNNEQFF.